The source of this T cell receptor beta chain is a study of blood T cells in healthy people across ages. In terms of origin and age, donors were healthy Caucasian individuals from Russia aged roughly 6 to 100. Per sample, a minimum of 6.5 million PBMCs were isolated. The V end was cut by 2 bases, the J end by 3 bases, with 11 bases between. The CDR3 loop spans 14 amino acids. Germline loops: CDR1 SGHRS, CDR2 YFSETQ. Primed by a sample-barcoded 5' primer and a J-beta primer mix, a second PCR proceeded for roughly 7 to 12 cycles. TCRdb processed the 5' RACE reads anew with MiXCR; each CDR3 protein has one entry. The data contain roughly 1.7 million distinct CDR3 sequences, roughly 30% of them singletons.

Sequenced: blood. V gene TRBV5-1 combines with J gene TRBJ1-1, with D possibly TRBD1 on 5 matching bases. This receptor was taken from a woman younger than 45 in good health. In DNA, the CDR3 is TGCGCCAGCAGCTTATCGTCGGGGGACACTGAAGCTTTCTTT. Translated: CASSLSSGDTEAFF.